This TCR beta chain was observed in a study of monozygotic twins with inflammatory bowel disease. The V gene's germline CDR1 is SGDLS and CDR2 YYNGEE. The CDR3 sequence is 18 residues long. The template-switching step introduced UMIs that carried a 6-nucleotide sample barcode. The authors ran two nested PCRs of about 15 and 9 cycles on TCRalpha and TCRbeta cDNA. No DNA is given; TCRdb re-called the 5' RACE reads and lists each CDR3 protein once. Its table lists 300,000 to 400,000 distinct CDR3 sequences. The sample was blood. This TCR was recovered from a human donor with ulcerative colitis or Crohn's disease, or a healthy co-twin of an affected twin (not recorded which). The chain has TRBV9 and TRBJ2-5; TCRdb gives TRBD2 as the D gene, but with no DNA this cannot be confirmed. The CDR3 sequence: CASSVEGRVPHGSETQYF.